A few counts support the clone carrying this TCR beta chain. Its antigen is undetermined. The data stem from a study of T cells in Graves' hyperthyroidism and ophthalmopathy. In germline, CDR1 is MNHEY, CDR2 SVGAGI. CDR3 length equals 14 residues. The V end lost 4 bases, the J end lost 6 bases, and 14 bases lay between the germline ends. The study, taken as a whole, reports: Appearing also in blood were most of the thyroid clonotypes expanded above 0.001.

RNA transcripts yielded amplified TCR beta CDR3 regions. A first-round RT-PCR of the TCR CDR3 used the HTBI primer set. TCRdb re-analysed the multiplex PCR reads in MiXCR, keeping a single row per CDR3 protein. The sample lists over 350,000 distinct CDR3 sequences, about 14% occurring once. The chain has TRBV6-5 and TRBJ2-3; D call uncertain. Source material: blood. This clonotype was obtained from a man over 45 with Graves' ophthalmopathy. CDR3 protein: CASSFGFPGDTQYF. CDR3 sequence (DNA): TGTGCCAGCAGTTTTGGCTTCCCTGGGGATACGCAGTATTTT.